Below, one T cell receptor beta chain is given with its context. Antigen: not known. This sample was included in a study of shared clonotypes between healthy human individuals. Measured with immunoSEQ multiplex PCR; TCRdb has only the in-frame clones, and not every one. The data show some 2.1 million clones, with around 95% seen just once and 0.13% held by the top ten. The CDR3 totals 17 residues. The ends lost 5 bases at V and 3 bases at J; junction bases unmatched: 8. The germline V gene has CDR1 MDHEN and CDR2 SYDVKM. Study-wide findings and caveats: When compared with the clonotypes that were shared by all four sorted-subset donors, the non-shared clonotypes turned out to have lower generation probabilities.

The specimen was naive CD4+ T cells sorted from blood. Subset noted: CD45RA+ positively selected. The sequence was collected from a man between 18 and 35 years old in good health. The chain links TRBV28 to TRBJ2-3; 13 nucleotides match TRBD2. CDR3 coding DNA: TGTGCCAGCAGTACCATAGGACTAGCGGGGGTTACAGATACGCAGTATTTT. It specifies CASSTIGLAGVTDTQYF.